The 12 T cell receptor beta chains in this list originate from one sample, sequenced in a study of regulatory T cells in long-lasting Graves disease. Time point of the sample: newly diagnosed GD, antithyroid drugs for less than 3 months. Scientists built the TCR library using RNA that was extracted from PBMCs. Building of the TCR beta libraries involved iRepertoire HTBI primers and Arm-PCR of CDR3 regions. Each CDR3 protein is one row after TCRdb ran MiXCR on the multiplex PCR reads. This table holds 250,000 to 400,000 distinct CDR3 sequences, about 18% found once. Sequencing used peripheral blood mononuclear cells (PBMCs), obtained at new diagnosis, from a patient treated with antithyroid drugs. The receptors here all came from a female donor with Graves disease.

This clonotype was seen many times. The DNA of the CDR3 is TGTGCCAGCAGTTTACCCCGGACAGGGGGCGGGGATTCCACCGGGGAGCTGTTTTTT. This encodes CASSLPRTGGGDSTGELFF. The rearrangement joins TRBV12-3 or TRBV12-4 to TRBJ2-2; 11 bases are a match to TRBD1. Trimming took 2 bases from V and 4 from J; bases not matched to a gene: 12. This CDR3 has 19 residues.

This clonotype was observed a few times. The chain is built from TRBV2 and TRBJ2-5; TRBD2 might be the D (6 bases). Trimming pared 6 bases from V and 4 bases from J, leaving 21 bases between. Germline CDR1 SNHLY, CDR2 FYNNEI. The CDR3 consists of 16 residues. The CDR3 coding sequence is TGTGCCAGCAGCTTATTTCGCGGGGTGGTAGGAGAGACCCAGTACTTC. It specifies CASSLFRGVVGETQYF.

Note on this clonotype: Being one base from a much bigger clone, this may be a read error. Because the CDR3 is missing its conserved closing phenylalanine or tryptophan, this is likely a read error. The chain combines TRBV4-1 with TRBJ1-1; 10 bases are a match to TRBD1. V shed 4 bases, J shed 4 bases, and the junction held 9 bases outside the gene matches. CDR1 is MGHRA and CDR2 is YSYEKL in the germline V gene. The CDR3 contains 16 residues. CDR3: CASSPRQGAGATEAFS. The CDR3 coding sequence is TGCGCCAGCAGCCCACGACAGGGGGCGGGTGCCACTGAAGCTTTCTCT.

This clonotype was found a few times. The CDR3 here is CATSLRGGGYNEQFF. CDR3 in DNA: TGTGCCACCAGCCTCAGGGGAGGGGGGTACAATGAGCAGTTCTTC. V is TRBV24-1 and J is TRBJ2-1; D perhaps matches TRBD2 (7 bases). The germline V gene has CDR1 KGHDR and CDR2 SFDVKD. Between the trimmed V and J ends, which lost 7 bases and 4 bases, there was a span of 16 bases. The CDR3 is 15 residues long.

This clonotype came up a few times. This chain connects TRBV10-2 to TRBJ1-6; D perhaps matches TRBD1 (6 bases). The CDR3 length is 15 residues. Germline CDR1 WSHSY, CDR2 SAAADI. The V end lost 2 bases, the J end lost 8 bases, and 13 bases lay between the germline ends. In DNA form, the CDR3 reads TGCGCCAGCAGTGAGACCCGGGACACTCATTCACCCCTCCACTTT. Its protein product is CASSETRDTHSPLHF.

This clonotype showed up many times. The V call is TRBV27, the J call TRBJ2-2; the match to TRBD1 covers 8 bases. J lost 5 bases, V lost 8 bases, and 4 bases had no gene match. This CDR3 is built from 13 residues. CDR1 MNHEY and CDR2 SMNVEV come from the germline V gene (reference sequence). The CDR3 DNA reads as TGTGCCAGCGGCAGACAGGGGACCGGGGAGCTGTTTTTT. Its translation is CASGRQGTGELFF.

This clonotype was observed a few times. The V and J genes are TRBV20-1 and TRBJ2-5; 9 bases agree with TRBD2. Germline values: CDR1 DFQATT, CDR2 SNEGSKA (reference sequence). This CDR3 region has 17 residues. V lost 6 bases and J lost 4; bases outside the gene matches: 18. The CDR3 nucleotides are TGCAGTGCCGTCCGATCCGACAGCGGGAGGACAGGAGAGACCCAGTACTTC. The encoded protein is CSAVRSDSGRTGETQYF.

This clonotype was observed at least ten times. V gene TRBV11-2 combines with J gene TRBJ2-5, with D possibly TRBD1 on 6 matching bases. This CDR3 region has 16 residues. Germline V gene data show CDR1 as SGHAT and CDR2 as FQNNGV. V lost 5 bases and J lost 2, with 18 bases in between. The CDR3 DNA is TGTGCCAGCAGCGTAACGCTACCAGGGACACAAGAGACCCAGTACTTC. Translating gives CASSVTLPGTQETQYF.

This sequence joins TRBV5-1 and TRBJ2-4; D is possibly TRBD2 (6 bases). V was clipped by 4 bases and J by 11 bases, with 10 bases between them. In germline, CDR1 is SGHRS, CDR2 YFSETQ. The CDR3 runs to 11 residues. The chain's CDR3 is CASSGGTLQYF. The CDR3 DNA reads as TGCGCCAGCAGCGGGGGGACTCTTCAGTACTTC.

About this clonotype: The conserved phenylalanine or tryptophan normally closing the CDR3 is absent here, so this likely arose from a read error. The gene calls are TRBV2 and TRBJ2-3; D ambiguous. Trimming left V 5 bases short and J 2 bases short, with 8 bases between. The CDR3 sequence is 13 residues long. Germline loops: CDR1 SNHLY, CDR2 FYNNEI. The CDR3 DNA follows: TGTGCCAGCAGTTCCGACATCACAGATACGCAGTATCTT. Translated: CASSSDITDTQYL.

In this sample, this clonotype turned up a few times. This chain uses TRBV20-1 with TRBJ2-1; D gene uncertain. Germline V gene sequence: CDR1 DFQATT, CDR2 SNEGSKA (reference sequence). This CDR3 contains 15 residues. The V end lost 0 bases, the J end lost 9 bases, and 18 bases lay between the germline ends. The DNA of the CDR3 is TGCAGTGCTAGAGATTTTGGCCTAATAGGTGGTGAGCAGTTCTTC. Protein: CSARDFGLIGGEQFF.

The genes are TRBV19 and TRBJ1-4; TRBD1 matches 10 bases. Germline loops: CDR1 LNHDA, CDR2 SQIVND (reference sequence). V shed 7 bases, J shed 2 bases, and the junction held 4 bases outside the gene matches. CDR3 length: 15 amino acids. CDR3 nucleotides: TGTGCCAGTACCAGACAGGGGGCCACTAATGAAAAACTGTTTTTT. Its translation: CASTRQGATNEKLFF.